The T cell receptor (beta chain) described here comes from a study of Ad26.COV2.S vaccination and SARS-CoV-2 variants. There are 13 residues in the CDR3. Germline V gene sequence: CDR1 MNHEY, CDR2 SVGAGI. The J segment lost 7 bases and the V segment lost 7 bases, leaving 5 bases of the junction unmatched. Some clones are missing from TCRdb's copy, which holds only in-frame ones; the method was immunoSEQ multiplex PCR. The table includes roughly 680,000 clones, around 89% detected once. Treatment of the sample: 15 to 20 received Ad26.COV2.S at low or high dose, single or two shots; about five received placebo; per-sample allocation not given. The investigators took samples on day 63 after the first vaccine or placebo injection. This clone appeared a single time.

The TCR originated in a person aged 18-65 years who received the Ad26.COV2.S COVID-19 vaccine or a placebo. This rearrangement joins TRBV6-5 to TRBJ1-5; TRBD1 matches at 9 bases. The source material was peripheral blood, sampled in a trial of Ad26.COV2.S vaccine versus placebo. This CDR3 reads CASKGTGSQPQHF. CDR3 bases: TGTGCCAGCAAGGGGACAGGGTCCCAGCCCCAGCATTTT.